The 23 T cell receptor beta chains below were found in one sample sequenced in a study of beta chain features in type 1 diabetes. Expressed TCRB transcripts got sequenced, as all isolated RNA was reverse transcribed. Clones were read by immunoSEQ multiplex PCR, and TCRdb kept only the in-frame ones, dropping some. The table lists 600,000 to 650,000 clones, roughly a sixth of them singletons. Sequencing was performed on naive CD4+ T cells from blood. These receptors came from a man in his late teens or twenties in good health.

Turning to this clone: The germline gene is not matched at one end of the junction; a read error may be the cause. The chain recombines TRBV20-1 with TRBJ2-3, with TRBD2 as a possible D gene (6 bases). The CDR3 consists of 8 residues. CDR1 is DFQATT, CDR2 SNEGSKA, per germline (reference sequence). CDR3: CSAREAGF. The CDR3 nucleotides are TGCAGTGCTAGGGAAGCGGGCTTC.

The genes are TRBV28 and TRBJ2-1; maybe TRBD2 (5 bases). This CDR3 has 15 residues. V was shortened by 2 bases and J by 1 base, with 9 bases between the two germline ends. CDR1 and CDR2 from the germline V gene are MDHEN and SYDVKM. CDR3 coding DNA: TGTGCCAGCAGTTTAGCGGGTCTTTCCTACAATGAGCAGTTCTTC. As protein: CASSLAGLSYNEQFF.

This clone was counted a few times. The chain couples TRBV28 to TRBJ2-7; the D gene is possibly TRBD2 (5 bases). The CDR3 spans 14 residues. Trimming cost V 2 bases and J 2 bases, with 10 bases left between them. Per the germline V gene, CDR1 is MDHEN and CDR2 is SYDVKM. The CDR3 is CASSLGGLPYEQYF. Here the CDR3 DNA reads TGTGCCAGCAGTTTAGGAGGCCTCCCCTACGAGCAGTACTTC.

This chain uses TRBV7-2 with TRBJ2-7; TRBD1 aligns across 8 bases. J gave up 5 bases and V 6 bases, and 9 bases lay outside the gene matches. The CDR3 totals 14 residues. Germline V gene data show CDR1 as SGHTA and CDR2 as FQGNSA. CDR3 sequence: CASRGGTGRDEQYF. CDR3 sequence (DNA): TGTGCCAGCAGAGGTGGGACAGGAAGGGACGAGCAGTACTTC.

V and J are TRBV5-4 and TRBJ1-4, with 9 positions matching TRBD1. Losses at the gene ends were 4 bases for V and 8 bases for J; bases not matched to a gene: 9. Germline CDR1 SGHNT, CDR2 YYREEE (reference sequence). The CDR3 runs 15 residues. In nucleotides, the CDR3 is TGTGCCAGCAGCCCCGGACAGGGGAGGAGCGAAAAACTGTTTTTT. It codes for CASSPGQGRSEKLFF.

This chain links TRBV29-1 with TRBJ2-4; 7 positions match TRBD2. There are 15 residues in the CDR3. From germline, CDR1 is SQVTM and CDR2 ANQGSEA. J lost 1 base, V lost 2 bases, and 5 bases had no gene match. CDR3 nucleotides: TGCAGCGTTGAAAGGACCGGGGGGGCCAAAAACATTCAGTACTTC. Protein product: CSVERTGGAKNIQYF.

The J gene is TRBJ1-2, the V gene TRBV10-3; the D is unclear. The CDR3 covers 14 residues. Germline V gives CDR1 ENHRY, CDR2 SYGVKD. The ends were cut back, 3 bases at V and 2 bases at J, with 10 bases in the middle. CDR3 nucleotide sequence: TGTGCCATCAGTGAAGGAGCAGCAAACTATGGCTACACCTTC. Translation gives CAISEGAANYGYTF.

The chain links TRBV5-1 to TRBJ2-7, with D unclear. V shed 2 bases and J shed 3 bases, with 12 bases lying between them. The CDR3 runs to 14 residues. The germline CDR1 and CDR2 sequences are SGHRS and YFSETQ. CDR3 coding DNA: TGCGCCAGCAGCTTTAGAGGCCACAACTACGAGCAGTACTTC. This sequence encodes CASSFRGHNYEQYF.

The chain employs TRBV10-3 and TRBJ2-7; 7 positions match TRBD1. The CDR3 contains 14 residues. CDR1 is ENHRY and CDR2 is SYGVKD in the germline V gene. With 4 bases clipped from V and 2 bases from J, the junction kept 5 bases outside the gene matches. As DNA, the CDR3 is TGTGCCATCAGTGGTTCCAGGGGGACCTACGAGCAGTACTTC. This encodes CAISGSRGTYEQYF.

V usage is TRBV19 and J usage is TRBJ2-6; D tentatively fits TRBD1 or TRBD2 (5 bases each). This CDR3 region has 16 residues. With 4 bases removed from V and 0 bases from J, the gap between germline ends came to 10 bases. Germline assignment: CDR1 LNHDA and CDR2 SQIVND (reference sequence). Here the CDR3 reads CASSRGRPSGANVLTF. As DNA, the CDR3 is TGTGCCAGTAGTAGGGGACGCCCCTCTGGGGCCAACGTCCTGACTTTC.

Only a few counts were recorded for this clone. The chain is built from TRBV29-1 and TRBJ2-4; the D gene is possibly TRBD1 (6 bases). CDR1 and CDR2 (germline): SQVTM, ANQGSEA. V was pared by 3 bases and J by 1 base, with 10 bases between. This CDR3 region has 14 residues. This CDR3 reads CSVEERGAKNIQYF. CDR3 nucleotides: TGCAGCGTTGAGGAGAGGGGGGCCAAAAACATTCAGTACTTC.

This sequence joins TRBV7-2 and TRBJ2-5; D not certain. The ends were cut back, 9 bases at V and 2 bases at J, with 13 bases in the middle. The CDR3 totals 13 residues. From germline, CDR1 is SGHTA and CDR2 FQGNSA. The CDR3 DNA reads as TGTGCCAGGCCCCGGGCTTTTCAAGAGACCCAGTACTTC. It translates to CARPRAFQETQYF.

The chain carries TRBV5-1 and TRBJ2-7; weak D call: TRBD2 (5 bases). The V end lost 4 bases, the J end lost 1 base, and 9 bases lay between the germline ends. There are 13 residues in the CDR3. The germline gives CDR1 SGHRS, CDR2 YFSETQ. The CDR3 DNA sequence: TGCGCCAGCAGCGGCGGGTTATCCTACGAGCAGTACTTC. Amino acids: CASSGGLSYEQYF.

This clone was found a few times. This sequence joins TRBV5-1 and TRBJ2-1; tentatively, D is TRBD1 or TRBD2 (5 bases each). The CDR3 is made up of 15 amino acids. The germline gives CDR1 SGHRS, CDR2 YFSETQ. V gave up 7 bases and J gave up 4 bases, with 18 bases separating them. The CDR3: CASGPGPKGYNEQFF. Here the CDR3 DNA reads TGCGCCAGCGGTCCGGGACCCAAAGGGTACAATGAGCAGTTCTTC.

In this sample, this clone turned up a few times. The chain joins TRBV4-2 to TRBJ2-5, with D perhaps TRBD2 (6 bases). Germline CDR1 reads LGHNA; CDR2 reads YNFKEQ. Trimming shortened V by 1 base and J by 4 bases, and 16 bases separated the two germline ends. CDR3 length equals 16 residues. The CDR3 nucleotides are TGTGCCAGCAGCCAAGTCGGGAGCGTAAGGGGAGAGACCCAGTACTTC. This codes for CASSQVGSVRGETQYF.

The V and J genes are TRBV28 and TRBJ2-2, with D hard to call. In germline, CDR1 is MDHEN, CDR2 SYDVKM. V lost 10 bases and J lost 6, with 6 bases in between. The CDR3 has 10 amino acids. Here the CDR3 reads CATGPGELFF. CDR3 nucleotide sequence: TGTGCCACCGGGCCCGGGGAGCTGTTTTTT.

The V and J genes are TRBV29-1 and TRBJ1-1; D uncertain. Trimming removed 5 bases from V and 1 base from J, with 8 bases in between. The CDR3 has 12 residues. Germline-derived CDR1 and CDR2 are SQVTM and ANQGSEA. CDR3 in amino acids: CSVSSGNTEAFF. CDR3 nucleotide sequence: TGCAGCGTTTCTTCAGGGAACACTGAAGCTTTCTTT. The full variable domain, its missing parts supplied by reference TRBV29-1 and TRBJ1-1, is SAVISQKPSRDICQRGTSLTIQCQVDSQVTMMFWYRQQPGQSLTLIATANQGSEATYESGFVIDKFPISRPNLTFSTLTVSNMSPEDSSIYLCSVSSGNTEAFFGQGTRLTVV.

The chain joins TRBV4-1 to TRBJ2-1; D not resolved. The germline V and J ends were trimmed by 2 bases and 0 bases, with 8 bases remaining between them. The germline CDR1 and CDR2 sequences are MGHRA and YSYEKL. This CDR3 is built from 15 residues. The CDR3 spells CASSQLGTSYNEQFF. The CDR3 coding sequence is TGCGCCAGCAGCCAATTGGGTACCTCCTACAATGAGCAGTTCTTC.

The sample holds a few counts of this clone. The rearrangement links TRBV5-1 to TRBJ2-7; D is uncertain. Germline V gene data show CDR1 as SGHRS and CDR2 as YFSETQ. This CDR3 has 15 residues. The ends were cut back, 2 bases at V and 0 bases at J, with 12 bases in the middle. CDR3 nucleotide sequence: TGCGCCAGCAGCTTTCCTTCACCTTCCTCCTACGAGCAGTACTTC. Amino acids: CASSFPSPSSYEQYF. Full variable domain (outside the CDR3, taken from reference TRBV5-1 and TRBJ2-7): KAGVTQTPRYLIKTRGQQVTLSCSPISGHRSVSWYQQTPGQGLQFLFEYFSETQRNKGNFPGRFSGRQFSNSRSEMNVSTLELGDSALYLCASSFPSPSSYEQYFGPGTRLTVT.

The rearrangement joins TRBV5-6 to TRBJ2-7; D ambiguous. This CDR3 comprises 12 residues. Trimming left V 0 bases short and J 4 bases short, with 5 bases between. Germline values: CDR1 SGHDT, CDR2 YYEEEE. The CDR3 reads CASSLDLYEQYF. Written as DNA, the CDR3 is TGTGCCAGCAGCTTGGACCTTTACGAGCAGTACTTC.

This clone was seen more than once but under ten times. This CDR3 is CASKAGSYEQYF. CDR3 in DNA: TGTGCCAGCAAGGCGGGTTCCTACGAGCAGTACTTC. V and J are TRBV5-6 and TRBJ2-7; tentative D call: TRBD2 (5 bases). The V end was cut by 6 bases, the J end by 1 base, with 8 bases between. CDR1 and CDR2 (germline): SGHDT, YYEEEE. The CDR3 is made up of 12 amino acids.

This chain joins TRBV5-6 and TRBJ2-3, with D possibly called TRBD1 or TRBD2 (5 bases each). This CDR3 has 14 amino acids. Germline-derived CDR1 and CDR2 are SGHDT and YYEEEE. Trimming left V 1 base short and J 5 bases short, with 11 bases between. The CDR3 reads CASSLWQRGDTQYF. As DNA, the CDR3 is TGTGCCAGCAGCTTGTGGCAGAGGGGAGATACGCAGTATTTT.

V usage is TRBV5-6 and J usage is TRBJ1-2; 7 nucleotides match TRBD1. The length of the CDR3 is 13 residues. V dropped 4 bases and J dropped 3; count of bases not matched to a gene: 3. The germline V gene has CDR1 SGHDT and CDR2 YYEEEE. For the CDR3, the DNA is TGTGCCAGCAGCCCAGACAGGGACTATGGCTACACCTTC. This translates into CASSPDRDYGYTF.